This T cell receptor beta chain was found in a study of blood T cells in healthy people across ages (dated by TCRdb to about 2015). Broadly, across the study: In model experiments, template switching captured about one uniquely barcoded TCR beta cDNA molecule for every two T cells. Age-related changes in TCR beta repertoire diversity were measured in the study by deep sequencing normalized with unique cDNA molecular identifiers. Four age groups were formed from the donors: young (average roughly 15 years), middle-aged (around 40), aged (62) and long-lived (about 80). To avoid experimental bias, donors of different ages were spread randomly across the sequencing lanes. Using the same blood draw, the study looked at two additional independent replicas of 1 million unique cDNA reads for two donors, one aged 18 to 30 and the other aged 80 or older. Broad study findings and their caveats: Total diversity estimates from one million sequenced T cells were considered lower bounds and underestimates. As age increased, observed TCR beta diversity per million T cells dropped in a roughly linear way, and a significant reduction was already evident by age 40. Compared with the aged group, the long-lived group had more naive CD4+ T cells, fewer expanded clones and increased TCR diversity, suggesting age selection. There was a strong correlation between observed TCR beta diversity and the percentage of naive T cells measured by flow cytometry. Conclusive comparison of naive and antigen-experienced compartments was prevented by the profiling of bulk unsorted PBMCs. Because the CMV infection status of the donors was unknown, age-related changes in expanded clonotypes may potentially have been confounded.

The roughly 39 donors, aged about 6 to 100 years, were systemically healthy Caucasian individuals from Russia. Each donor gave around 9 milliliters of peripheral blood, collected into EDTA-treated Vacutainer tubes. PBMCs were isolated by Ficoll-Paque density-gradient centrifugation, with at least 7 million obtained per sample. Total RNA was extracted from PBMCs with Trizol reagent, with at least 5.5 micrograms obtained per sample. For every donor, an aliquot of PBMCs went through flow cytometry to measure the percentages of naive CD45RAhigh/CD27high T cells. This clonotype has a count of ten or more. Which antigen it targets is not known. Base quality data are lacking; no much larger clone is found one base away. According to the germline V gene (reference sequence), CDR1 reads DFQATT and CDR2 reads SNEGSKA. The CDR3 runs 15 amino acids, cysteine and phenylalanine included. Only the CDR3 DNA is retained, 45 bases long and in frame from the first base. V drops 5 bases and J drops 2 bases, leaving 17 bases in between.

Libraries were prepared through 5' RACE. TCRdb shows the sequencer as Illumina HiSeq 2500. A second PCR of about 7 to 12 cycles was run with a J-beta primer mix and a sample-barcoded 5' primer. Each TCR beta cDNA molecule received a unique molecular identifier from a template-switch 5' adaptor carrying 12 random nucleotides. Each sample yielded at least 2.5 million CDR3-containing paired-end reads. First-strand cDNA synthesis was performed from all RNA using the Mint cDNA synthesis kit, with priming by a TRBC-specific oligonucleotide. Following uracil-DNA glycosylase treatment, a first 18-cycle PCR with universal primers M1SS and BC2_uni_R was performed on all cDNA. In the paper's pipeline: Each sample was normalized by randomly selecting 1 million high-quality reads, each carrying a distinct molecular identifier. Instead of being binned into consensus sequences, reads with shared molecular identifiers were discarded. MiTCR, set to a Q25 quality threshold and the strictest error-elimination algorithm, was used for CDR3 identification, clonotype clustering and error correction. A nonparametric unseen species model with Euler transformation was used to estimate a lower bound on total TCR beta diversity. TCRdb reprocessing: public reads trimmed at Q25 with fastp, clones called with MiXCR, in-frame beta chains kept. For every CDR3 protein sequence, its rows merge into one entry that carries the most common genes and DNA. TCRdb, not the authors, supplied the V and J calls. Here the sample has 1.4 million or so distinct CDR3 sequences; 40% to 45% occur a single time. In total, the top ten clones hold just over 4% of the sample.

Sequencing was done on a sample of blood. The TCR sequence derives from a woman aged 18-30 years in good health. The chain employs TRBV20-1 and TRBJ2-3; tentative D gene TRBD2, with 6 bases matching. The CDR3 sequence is CSARNPGLHTDTQYF. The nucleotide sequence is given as TGCAGTGCTCGAAACCCGGGACTTCACACAGATACGCAGTATTTT.